The text below deals with one T cell receptor beta chain. This sample stems from a study of cytomegalovirus exposure and HLA in healthy donors. Germline CDR1 KGHSH, CDR2 LQKENI. This CDR3 spans 17 amino acids. The ends were cut back, 2 bases at V and 0 bases at J, with 11 bases in the middle. Both 60 Vbeta primers and 13 Jbeta primers went into the PCR. Produced via immunoSEQ multiplex PCR; TCRdb's table is partial and in-frame only. Recorded for this sample: about 140,000 clones. Sequencing input: PBMCs. The chain carries TRBV18 and TRBJ2-6; D is perhaps TRBD2 (5 bases). This TCR came from a man aged 35 to 55 in good health and CMV-seronegative. The CDR3 reads CASSPWQEDSGANVLTF. CDR3 nucleotides: TGTGCCAGCTCACCATGGCAGGAGGACTCTGGGGCCAACGTCCTGACTTTC.